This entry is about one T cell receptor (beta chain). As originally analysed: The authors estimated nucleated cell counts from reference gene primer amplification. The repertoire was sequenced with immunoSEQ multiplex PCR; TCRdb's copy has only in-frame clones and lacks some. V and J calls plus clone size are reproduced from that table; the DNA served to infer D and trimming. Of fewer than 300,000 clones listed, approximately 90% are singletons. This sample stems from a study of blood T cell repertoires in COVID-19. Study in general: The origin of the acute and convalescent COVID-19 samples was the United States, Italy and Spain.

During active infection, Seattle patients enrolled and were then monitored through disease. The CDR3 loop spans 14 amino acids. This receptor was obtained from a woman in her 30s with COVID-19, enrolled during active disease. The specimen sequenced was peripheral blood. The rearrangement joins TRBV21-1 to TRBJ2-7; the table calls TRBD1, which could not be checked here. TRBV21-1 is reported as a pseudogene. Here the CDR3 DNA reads TGTGCCAGCAGCAAAGAGAGGGGGCACTACGAGCAGTACTTC. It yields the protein CASSKERGHYEQYF.